Sequencing of this T cell receptor beta chain was carried out in a study of blood T cell repertoires in COVID-19. The table came from immunoSEQ multiplex PCR; TCRdb's copy has only in-frame clones and leaves some out. The sample carries fewer than 350,000 clones, about nine tenths recorded once. The junction had 8 bases not matched to a gene; V was cut back by 6 bases and J by 6 bases. Germline V gives CDR1 MNHEY, CDR2 SVGEGT. CDR3 length: 15 residues. Participants' own reports of clinical history determined their cohort assignment. The receptor comes from a woman aged 40 to 55 who had recovered from COVID-19. Sequenced material: PBMCs or T cells enriched from blood (not recorded which). The chain is built from TRBV6-2 or TRBV6-3 and TRBJ2-2; 9 nucleotides agree with TRBD1. In DNA form, the CDR3 reads TGTGCCAGCAGCTCCGGACAGGGGAGGTCCGGGGAGCTGTTTTTT. Translated: CASSSGQGRSGELFF.